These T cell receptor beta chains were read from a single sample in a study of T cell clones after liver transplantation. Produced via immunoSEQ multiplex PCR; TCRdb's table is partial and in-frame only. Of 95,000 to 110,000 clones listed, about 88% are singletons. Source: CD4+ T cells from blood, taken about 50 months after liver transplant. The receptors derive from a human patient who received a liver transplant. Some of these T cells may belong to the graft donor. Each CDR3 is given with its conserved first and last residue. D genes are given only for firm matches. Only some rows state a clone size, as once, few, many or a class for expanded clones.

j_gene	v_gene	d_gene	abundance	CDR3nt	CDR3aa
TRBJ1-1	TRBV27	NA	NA	TGTGCCAGCAGCTCCATTGGGGGTCCCGCTGAAGCTTTCTTT	CASSSIGGPAEAFF
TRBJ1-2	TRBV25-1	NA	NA	TGTGCCAGCAGTGAATTCGGGAAAGGGCTTAACTATGGCTACACCTTC	CASSEFGKGLNYGYTF
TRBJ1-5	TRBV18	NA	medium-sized	TGTGCCAGCTCTCCGGAGAATATCAACAATCAGCCCCAGCATTTT	CASSPENINNQPQHF
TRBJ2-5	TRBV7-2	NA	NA	TGTGCCAGCAGCAACCGAGGGGGTAAGGGAGAGACCCAGTACTTC	CASSNRGGKGETQYF
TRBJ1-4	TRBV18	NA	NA	TGTGCCAGCTCACCTCAGCAGGGTAATGAAAAACTGTTTTTT	CASSPQQGNEKLFF
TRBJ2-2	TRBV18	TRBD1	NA	TGTGCCAGCTCACAAAAACAAACAGGGGCCGGGGAGCTGTTTTTT	CASSQKQTGAGELFF
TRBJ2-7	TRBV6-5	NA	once	TGTGCCAGCAGAAAGACCCGATGGGGAGAGGGCGAGCAGTACTTC	CASRKTRWGEGEQYF
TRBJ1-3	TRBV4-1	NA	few	TGCGCCAGCAGCCAAGAACAACGGAACTCTGGAAACACCATATATTTT	CASSQEQRNSGNTIYF
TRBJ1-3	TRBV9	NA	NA	TGTGCCAGCAGCTCACCAGGGGTTTCTGGAAACACCATATATTTT	CASSSPGVSGNTIYF
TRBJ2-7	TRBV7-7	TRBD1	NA	TGTGCCAGCAGCTTAAGCCCAGGGGGCAGTTACGAGCAGTACTTC	CASSLSPGGSYEQYF
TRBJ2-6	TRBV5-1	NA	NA	TGCGCCAGCAGTCCGGAGGGGGGGCCCGGGGCCAACGTCCTGACTTTC	CASSPEGGPGANVLTF
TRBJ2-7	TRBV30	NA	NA	TGTGCCTGGAGTGTCACGCAGGGTCACGAGCAGTACTTC	CAWSVTQGHEQYF
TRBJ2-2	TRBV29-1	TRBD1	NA	TGCAGCGTTGTATACAGGGGGGTGGTCGGGGAGCTGTTTTTT	CSVVYRGVVGELFF
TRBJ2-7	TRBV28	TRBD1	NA	TGTGCCATCGCCGGGACAGGGGGCTACGAGCAGTACTTC	CAIAGTGGYEQYF
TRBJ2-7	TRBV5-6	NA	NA	TGTGCCAGCAGCTTGCGAGGGGCTTCGAACGAGCAGTACTTC	CASSLRGASNEQYF
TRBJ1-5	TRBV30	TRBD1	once	TGTGCCTGGAGTGGGACAGGGGGCTATAAGGGCAATCAGCCCCAGCATTTT	CAWSGTGGYKGNQPQHF
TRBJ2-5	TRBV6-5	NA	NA	TGTGCCAGCAGTTACTACGCGACAAGTGAAGAGACCCAGTACTTC	CASSYYATSEETQYF
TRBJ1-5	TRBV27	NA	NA	TGTGCCAGCAGTTTTTCGGGAAAGGGTCAGCCCCAGCATTTT	CASSFSGKGQPQHF
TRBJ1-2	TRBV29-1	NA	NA	TGCAGCGGTCTAACCGAGAACTATGGCTACACCTTC	CSGLTENYGYTF
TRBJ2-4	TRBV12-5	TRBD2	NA	TGTGCTAGTGGTTTGGAGCCGGGACTAGGAAACATTCAGTACTTC	CASGLEPGLGNIQYF
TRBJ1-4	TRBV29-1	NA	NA	TGCAGCGTCGCCCCCACAGGGAGGGAAGACGGGAAACTGTTTTTT	CSVAPTGREDGKLFF
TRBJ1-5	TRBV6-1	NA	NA	TGTGCCAGCAGTGAAGCGTGGGGTTCCAATCAGCCCCAGCATTTT	CASSEAWGSNQPQHF
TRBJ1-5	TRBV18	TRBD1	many	TGTGCCAGCTCACTTGGGACAGGGGTTAATCAGCCCCAGCATTTT	CASSLGTGVNQPQHF
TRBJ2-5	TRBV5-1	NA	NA	TGCGCCAGCAGCTTGGAGGGGTACCAAGAGACCCAGTACTTC	CASSLEGYQETQYF
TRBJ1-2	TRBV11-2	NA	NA	TGTACCAGCAGTCCTGACCGAGCTTATGGCTACACCTTC	CTSSPDRAYGYTF
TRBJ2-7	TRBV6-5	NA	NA	TGTGCCAGCAGTCGGACCCGCCGGGGCCACGAGCAGTACTTC	CASSRTRRGHEQYF
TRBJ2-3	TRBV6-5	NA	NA	TGTGCCAGCAGTTCGGCCACAGATACGCAGTATTTT	CASSSATDTQYF
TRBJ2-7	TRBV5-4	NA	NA	TGTGCCAGCAGCCCAAGCTTATCGAGCTCCTACGAGCAGTACTTC	CASSPSLSSSYEQYF